The next 4 T cell receptor beta chains were all read from a single sample in a study of CD8+ T cells in alopecia areata. As the sequencing template, cDNA was produced by extracting RNA and reverse transcribing it. The repertoire was sequenced with immunoSEQ multiplex PCR; TCRdb's copy has only in-frame clones and lacks some. The table lists roughly 200,000 clones, roughly three fifths of them singletons. Stated treatment: oral pan-JAK inhibitor, 5-10 mg twice daily. This material consisted of CD4+ T cells sorted from blood, taken at week 4, from a patient treated with tofacitinib. The receptor source for this set is a human donor with alopecia areata.

J is TRBJ1-2 and V is TRBV7-9; D remains unclear. The CDR3 extends over 10 amino acids. Germline V gives CDR1 SEHNR, CDR2 FQNEAQ (reference sequence). Trimming removed 5 bases at V and 6 bases at J, with 4 bases between. CDR3 in DNA: TGTGCCAGCAGCGAGGATGGCTACACCTTC. This encodes CASSEDGYTF.

The gene calls are TRBV25-1 and TRBJ1-3; a weak D match, TRBD1 (6 bases). Trimming pared 3 bases from V and 0 bases from J, leaving 15 bases between. Germline-derived CDR1 and CDR2 are MGHDK and SYGVNS. This CDR3 comprises 17 residues. CDR3 sequence reads: CASSDPRQALSGNTIYF. CDR3 nucleotides: TGTGCCAGCAGTGACCCGAGACAGGCGCTCTCTGGAAACACCATATATTTT.

The chain employs TRBV13 and TRBJ2-2, with D perhaps matching TRBD2 (5 bases). Deletions cut 4 bases from V and 6 bases from J, with 12 bases between. CDR3 size: 14 residues. Per the germline V gene, CDR1 is PRHDT and CDR2 is FYEKMQ (reference sequence). Here the CDR3 DNA reads TGTGCCAGCAGCTCATCCAATAGCGCCGGGGAGCTGTTTTTT. Amino acid sequence: CASSSSNSAGELFF.

This clone was detected a few times. The chain couples TRBV29-1 to TRBJ2-2, with TRBD1 matching 9 bases. Germline V gene sequence: CDR1 SQVTM, CDR2 ANQGSEA. The CDR3 loop spans 14 amino acids. V was pared by 6 bases and J by 5 bases, with 7 bases of the junction left unmatched. In DNA, the CDR3 is TGCAGCGTCGCCGGGACAGGGTATACCGGGGAGCTGTTTTTT. This encodes CSVAGTGYTGELFF.